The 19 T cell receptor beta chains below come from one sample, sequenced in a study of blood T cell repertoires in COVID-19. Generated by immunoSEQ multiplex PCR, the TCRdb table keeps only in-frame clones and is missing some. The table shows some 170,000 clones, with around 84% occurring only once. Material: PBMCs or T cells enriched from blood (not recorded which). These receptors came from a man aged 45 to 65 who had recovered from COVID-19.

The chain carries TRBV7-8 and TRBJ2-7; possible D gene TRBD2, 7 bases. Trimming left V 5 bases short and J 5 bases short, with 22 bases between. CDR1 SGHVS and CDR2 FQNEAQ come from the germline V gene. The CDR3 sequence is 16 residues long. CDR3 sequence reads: CASSPPPGGPSDEQYF. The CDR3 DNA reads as TGTGCCAGCAGCCCGCCCCCCGGGGGGCCCAGCGACGAGCAGTACTTC.

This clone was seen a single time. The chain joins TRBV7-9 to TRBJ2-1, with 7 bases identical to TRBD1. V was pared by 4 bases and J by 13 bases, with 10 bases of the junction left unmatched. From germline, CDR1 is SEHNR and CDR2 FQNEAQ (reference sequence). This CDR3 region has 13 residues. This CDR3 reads CASSSGTDYLQFF. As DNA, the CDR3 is TGTGCCAGCAGCTCCGGGACAGACTATCTTCAGTTCTTC. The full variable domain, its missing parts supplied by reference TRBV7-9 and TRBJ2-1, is DTGVSQNPRHKITKRGQNVTFRCDPISEHNRLYWYRQTLGQGPEFLTYFQNEAQLEKSRLLSDRFSAERPKGSFSTLEIQRTEQGDSAMYLCASSSGTDYLQFFGPGTRLTVL.

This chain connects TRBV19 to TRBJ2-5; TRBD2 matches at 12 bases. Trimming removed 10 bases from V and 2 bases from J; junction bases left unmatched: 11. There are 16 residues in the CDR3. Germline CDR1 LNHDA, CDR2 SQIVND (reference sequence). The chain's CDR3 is CATSPGLAGIQETQYF. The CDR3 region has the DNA TGTGCCACCTCACCCGGACTAGCGGGGATTCAAGAGACCCAGTACTTC.

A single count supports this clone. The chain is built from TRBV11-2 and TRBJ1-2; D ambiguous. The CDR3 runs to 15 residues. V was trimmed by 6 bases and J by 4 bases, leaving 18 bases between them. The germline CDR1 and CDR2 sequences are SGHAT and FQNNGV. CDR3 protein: CASRQQTTPGYGYTF. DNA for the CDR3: TGTGCCAGCAGACAACAGACTACCCCTGGCTATGGCTACACCTTC.

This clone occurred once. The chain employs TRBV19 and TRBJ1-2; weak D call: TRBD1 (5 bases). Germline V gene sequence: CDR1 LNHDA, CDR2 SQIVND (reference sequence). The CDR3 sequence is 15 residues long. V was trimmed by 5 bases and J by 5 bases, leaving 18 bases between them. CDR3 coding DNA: TGTGCCAGTAGTCCGAATTCCCCAGGGAGGTATGGCTACACCTTC. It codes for CASSPNSPGRYGYTF.

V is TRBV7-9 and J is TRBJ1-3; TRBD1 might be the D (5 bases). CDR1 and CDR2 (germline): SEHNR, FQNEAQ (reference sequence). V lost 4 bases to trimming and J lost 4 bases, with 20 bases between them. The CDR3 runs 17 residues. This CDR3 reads CASSSLLGLPSGNTIYF. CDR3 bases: TGTGCCAGCAGCTCGTTACTGGGACTACCTTCGGGAAACACCATATATTTT.

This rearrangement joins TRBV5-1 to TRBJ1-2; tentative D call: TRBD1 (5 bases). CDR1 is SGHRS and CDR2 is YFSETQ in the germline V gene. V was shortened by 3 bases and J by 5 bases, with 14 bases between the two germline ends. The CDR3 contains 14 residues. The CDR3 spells CASSSTAGGYGYTF. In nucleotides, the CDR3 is TGCGCCAGCAGCTCGACAGCGGGTGGGTATGGCTACACCTTC.

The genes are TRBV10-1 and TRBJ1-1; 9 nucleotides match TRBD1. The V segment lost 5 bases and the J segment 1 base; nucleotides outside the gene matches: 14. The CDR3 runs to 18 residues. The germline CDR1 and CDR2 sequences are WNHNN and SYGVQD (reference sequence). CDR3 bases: TGCGCCAGCAGTTTTTGTAGGACAGGGGTTCGCCCGAACACTGAAGCTTTCTTT. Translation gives CASSFCRTGVRPNTEAFF.

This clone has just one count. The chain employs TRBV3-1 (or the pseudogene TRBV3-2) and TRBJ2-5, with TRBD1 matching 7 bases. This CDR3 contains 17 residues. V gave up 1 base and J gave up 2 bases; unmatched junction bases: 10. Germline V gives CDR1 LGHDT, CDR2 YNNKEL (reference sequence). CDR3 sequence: CASSQGPLTGWQETQYF. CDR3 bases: TGTGCCAGCAGCCAAGGTCCTTTGACAGGGTGGCAAGAGACCCAGTACTTC.

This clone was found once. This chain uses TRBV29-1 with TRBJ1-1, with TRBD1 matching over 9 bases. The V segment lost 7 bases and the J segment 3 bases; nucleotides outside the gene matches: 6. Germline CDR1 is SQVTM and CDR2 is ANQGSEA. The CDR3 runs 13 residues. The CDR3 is CSGDRGKDTEAFF. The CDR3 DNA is TGCAGCGGTGACAGGGGGAAGGACACTGAAGCTTTCTTT.

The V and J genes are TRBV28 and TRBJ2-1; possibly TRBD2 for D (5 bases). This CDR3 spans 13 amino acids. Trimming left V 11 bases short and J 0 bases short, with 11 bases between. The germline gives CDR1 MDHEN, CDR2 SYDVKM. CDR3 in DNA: TGTGCCGGCTCGAGGGACTCCTACAATGAGCAGTTCTTC. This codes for CAGSRDSYNEQFF.

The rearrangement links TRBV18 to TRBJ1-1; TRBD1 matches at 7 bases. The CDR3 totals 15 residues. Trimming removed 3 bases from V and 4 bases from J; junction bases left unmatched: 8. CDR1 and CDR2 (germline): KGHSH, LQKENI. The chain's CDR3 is CASSPLDRAGTEAFF. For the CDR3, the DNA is TGTGCCAGCTCACCCCTTGACAGGGCGGGCACTGAAGCTTTCTTT.

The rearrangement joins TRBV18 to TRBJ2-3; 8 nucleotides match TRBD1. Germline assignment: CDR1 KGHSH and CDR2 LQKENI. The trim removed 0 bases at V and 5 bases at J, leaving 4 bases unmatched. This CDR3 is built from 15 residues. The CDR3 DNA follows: TGTGCCAGCTCACCACCGGACAGGGTTGGAGATACGCAGTATTTT. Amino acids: CASSPPDRVGDTQYF.

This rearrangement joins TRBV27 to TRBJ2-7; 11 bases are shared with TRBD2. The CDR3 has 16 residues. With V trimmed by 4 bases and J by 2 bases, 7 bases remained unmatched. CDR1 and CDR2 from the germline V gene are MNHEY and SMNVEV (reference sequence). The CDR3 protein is CASSSGYSGGAYEQYF. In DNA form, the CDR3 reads TGTGCCAGCAGTTCCGGGTATAGCGGGGGGGCCTACGAGCAGTACTTC.

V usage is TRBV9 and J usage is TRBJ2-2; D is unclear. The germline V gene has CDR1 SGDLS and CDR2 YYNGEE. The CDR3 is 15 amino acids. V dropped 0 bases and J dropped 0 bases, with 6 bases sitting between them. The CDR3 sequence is CASSVVPANTGELFF. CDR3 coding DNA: TGTGCCAGCAGCGTAGTTCCAGCGAACACCGGGGAGCTGTTTTTT. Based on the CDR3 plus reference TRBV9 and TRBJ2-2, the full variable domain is DSGVTQTPKHLITATGQRVTLRCSPRSGDLSVYWYQQSLDQGLQFLIQYYNGEERAKGNILERFSAQQFPDLHSELNLSSLELGDSALYFCASSVVPANTGELFFGEGSRLTVL.

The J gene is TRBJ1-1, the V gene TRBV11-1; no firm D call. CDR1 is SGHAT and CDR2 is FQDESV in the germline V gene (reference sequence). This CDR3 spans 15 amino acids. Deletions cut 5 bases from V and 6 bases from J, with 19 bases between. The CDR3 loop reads CASSPRTGERPEAFF. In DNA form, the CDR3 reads TGTGCCAGCAGCCCGCGGACCGGGGAGAGACCTGAAGCTTTCTTT. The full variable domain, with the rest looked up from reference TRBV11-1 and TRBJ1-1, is EAEVAQSPRYKITEKSQAVAFWCDPISGHATLYWYRQILGQGPELLVQFQDESVVDDSQLPKDRFSAERLKGVDSTLKIQPAELGDSAMYLCASSPRTGERPEAFFGQGTRLTVV.

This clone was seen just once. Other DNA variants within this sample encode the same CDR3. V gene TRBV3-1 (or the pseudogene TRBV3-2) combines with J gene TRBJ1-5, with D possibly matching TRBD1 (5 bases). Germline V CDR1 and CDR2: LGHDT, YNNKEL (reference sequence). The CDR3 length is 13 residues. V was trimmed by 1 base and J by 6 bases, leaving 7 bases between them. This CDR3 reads CASSQGGGQPQHF. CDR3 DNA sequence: TGTGCCAGCAGCCAAGGGGGGGGTCAGCCCCAGCATTTT.

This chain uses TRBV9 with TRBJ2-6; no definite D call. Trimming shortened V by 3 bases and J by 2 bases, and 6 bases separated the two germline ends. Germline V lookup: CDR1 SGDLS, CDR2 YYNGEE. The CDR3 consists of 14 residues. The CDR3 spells CASSAVAGANVLTF. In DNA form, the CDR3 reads TGTGCCAGCAGCGCCGTCGCTGGGGCCAACGTCCTGACTTTC.

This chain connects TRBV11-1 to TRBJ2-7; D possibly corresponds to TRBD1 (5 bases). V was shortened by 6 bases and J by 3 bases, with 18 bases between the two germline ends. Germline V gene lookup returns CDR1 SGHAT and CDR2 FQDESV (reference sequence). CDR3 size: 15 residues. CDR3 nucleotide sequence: TGTGCCAGCAGTACTGCCAGGGCGGTATTCTACGAGCAGTACTTC. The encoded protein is CASSTARAVFYEQYF.